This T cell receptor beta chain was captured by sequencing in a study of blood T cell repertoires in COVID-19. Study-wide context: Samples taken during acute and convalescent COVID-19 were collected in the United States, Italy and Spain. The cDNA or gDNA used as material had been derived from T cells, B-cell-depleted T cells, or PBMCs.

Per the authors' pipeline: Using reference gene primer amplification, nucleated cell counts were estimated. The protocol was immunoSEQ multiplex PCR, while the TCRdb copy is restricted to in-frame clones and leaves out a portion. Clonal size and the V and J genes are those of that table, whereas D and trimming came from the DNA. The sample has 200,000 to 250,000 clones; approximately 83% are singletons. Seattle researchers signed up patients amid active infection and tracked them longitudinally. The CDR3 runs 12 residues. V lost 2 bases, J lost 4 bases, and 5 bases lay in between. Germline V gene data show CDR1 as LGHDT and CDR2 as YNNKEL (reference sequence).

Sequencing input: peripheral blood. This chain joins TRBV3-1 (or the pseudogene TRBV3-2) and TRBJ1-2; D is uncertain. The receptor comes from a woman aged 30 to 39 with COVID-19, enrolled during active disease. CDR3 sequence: CASSQYSYGYTF. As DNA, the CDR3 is TGTGCCAGCAGCCAATACAGCTATGGCTACACCTTC.